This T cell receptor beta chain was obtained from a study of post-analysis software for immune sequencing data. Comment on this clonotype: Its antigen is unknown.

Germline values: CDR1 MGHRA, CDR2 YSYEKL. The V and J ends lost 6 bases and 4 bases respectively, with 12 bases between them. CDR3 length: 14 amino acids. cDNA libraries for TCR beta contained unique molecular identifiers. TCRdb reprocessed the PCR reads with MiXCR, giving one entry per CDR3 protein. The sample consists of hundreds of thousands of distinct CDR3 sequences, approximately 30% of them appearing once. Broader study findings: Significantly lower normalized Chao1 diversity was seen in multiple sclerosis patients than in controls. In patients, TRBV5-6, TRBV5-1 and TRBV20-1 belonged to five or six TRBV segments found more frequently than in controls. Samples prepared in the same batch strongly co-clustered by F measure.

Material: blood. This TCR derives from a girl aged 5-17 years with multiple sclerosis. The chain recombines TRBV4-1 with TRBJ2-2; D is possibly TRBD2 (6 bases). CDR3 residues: CASSYPGVTGELFF. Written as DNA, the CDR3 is TGCGCCAGCAGTTACCCGGGGGTCACCGGGGAGCTGTTTTTT.